Below are 10 T cell receptor beta chains sequenced from a single sample in a study of PD-1 blockade in classical Hodgkin lymphoma. With no exception, relapse followed autologous stem cell transplantation in all patients, and brentuximab vedotin exposure varied. TCRdb keeps only in-frame clones here, not all; method: immunoSEQ multiplex PCR. The sample records approximately 18,000 clones, roughly 63% being singletons. The material sequenced was peripheral blood mononuclear cells (PBMCs), taken before the second cycle of nivolumab. The receptors shown here come from a human donor with classical Hodgkin lymphoma.

The sample holds one count of this clone. J is TRBJ2-1 and V is TRBV7-9; maybe TRBD1 (5 bases). V was cut by 2 bases and J by 12 bases, with 11 bases left in between. The CDR3 contains 12 residues. Germline CDR1 is SEHNR and CDR2 is FQNEAQ (reference sequence). CDR3 sequence (DNA): TGTGCCAGCAGCTTACTTCAGGGTCGGCAGTTCTTC. The encoded protein is CASSLLQGRQFF.

This clone came up once. The chain employs TRBV5-1 and TRBJ2-1; 9 bases align to TRBD1. Germline loops: CDR1 SGHRS, CDR2 YFSETQ. The J segment lost 7 bases and the V segment lost 1 base, leaving 3 bases of the junction unmatched. The CDR3 extends over 14 amino acids. CDR3 sequence (DNA): TGCGCCAGCAGCTTGTGGGGGACAGGGAATGAGCAGTTCTTC. Its translation is CASSLWGTGNEQFF.

CDR3 sequence (DNA): TGTGCCAGCAGCCCGGGGGGTATAAGCACAGATACGCAGTATTTT. This encodes CASSPGGISTDTQYF. The chain has TRBV7-9 and TRBJ2-3; 7 nucleotides match TRBD2. J gave up 0 bases and V 5 bases, and 5 bases lay outside the gene matches. This CDR3 is 15 amino acids long. Germline V gene lookup returns CDR1 SEHNR and CDR2 FQNEAQ (reference sequence).

The chain couples TRBV11-2 to TRBJ1-1; unclear D gene. Germline V gene lookup returns CDR1 SGHAT and CDR2 FQNNGV. CDR3 length: 12 residues. The V and J ends lost 4 bases and 7 bases respectively, with 10 bases between them. CDR3 sequence reads: CASSSPSGEAFF. CDR3 in DNA: TGTGCCAGCAGCTCCCCTTCGGGTGAAGCTTTCTTT. Based on the CDR3 plus reference TRBV11-2 and TRBJ1-1, the full variable domain is EAGVAQSPRYKIIEKRQSVAFWCNPISGHATLYWYQQILGQGPKLLIQFQNNGVVDDSQLPKDRFSAERLKGVDSTLKIQPAKLEDSAVYLCASSSPSGEAFFGQGTRLTVV.

The gene calls are TRBV6-1 and TRBJ2-5, with 10 bases matching TRBD1. The CDR3 spans 14 residues. V was clipped by 7 bases and J by 2 bases; unmatched bases: 4. Germline loops: CDR1 MNHNS, CDR2 SASEGT. The CDR3 nucleotides are TGTGCCAGCATAAGGGACAGGGGACAAGAGACCCAGTACTTC. It yields the protein CASIRDRGQETQYF.

The V and J genes are TRBV15 and TRBJ1-4; 10 bases are shared with TRBD1. The CDR3 contains 15 residues. CDR1 and CDR2 from the germline V gene are LNHNV and YYDKDF (reference sequence). After removal of 10 bases from V and 3 bases from J, the junction contained 8 bases not matched to a gene. CDR3 bases: TGTGCCATTAAGCGGGACAGGGGTTCTAATGAAAAACTGTTTTTT. Translating it yields CAIKRDRGSNEKLFF. Supplemented by reference TRBV15 and TRBJ1-4, the full variable domain reads DAMVIQNPRYQVTQFGKPVTLSCSQTLNHNVMYWYQQKSSQAPKLLFHYYDKDFNNEADTPDNFQSRRPNTSFCFLDIRSPGLGDTAMYLCAIKRDRGSNEKLFFGSGTQLSVL.

This clone appeared a single time. V and J are TRBV28 and TRBJ1-6, with D maybe TRBD1 (6 bases). This CDR3 has 15 amino acids. The V end was cut by 2 bases, the J end by 7 bases, with 12 bases between. Germline CDR1 reads MDHEN; CDR2 reads SYDVKM. The CDR3 protein is CASSLTGGANSPLHF. The CDR3 nucleotides are TGTGCCAGCAGTTTAACCGGGGGCGCGAATTCACCCCTCCACTTT.

The rearrangement links TRBV6-6 to TRBJ2-2; TRBD2 matches at 13 bases. J gave up 8 bases and V 5 bases, and 8 bases lay outside the gene matches. Germline CDR1 is MNHNY and CDR2 is SVGAGI (reference sequence). CDR3 length: 16 residues. In DNA, the CDR3 is TGTGCCAGCAGTAAGACTAGCGGGAGGCCGAGGGGGGAGCTGTTTTTT. As protein: CASSKTSGRPRGELFF.

The chain combines TRBV5-1 with TRBJ2-5; weak D call: TRBD1 (6 bases). CDR3 length: 14 residues. Per the germline V gene, CDR1 is SGHRS and CDR2 is YFSETQ. V gave up 0 bases and J gave up 1 base, with 7 bases separating them. CDR3: CASSLGGPQETQYF. The DNA of the CDR3 is TGCGCCAGCAGCTTGGGGGGGCCCCAAGAGACCCAGTACTTC.

As for this clone: Other DNA sequences from this sample encode an identical CDR3 as well. The genes are TRBV9 and TRBJ2-1, with D perhaps given as TRBD1 or TRBD2 (5 bases each). V shed 0 bases and J shed 0 bases, with 10 bases lying between them. The CDR3 is 16 residues long. Germline V gene sequence: CDR1 SGDLS, CDR2 YYNGEE. CDR3 amino acids: CASSVGAGTSYNEQFF. For the CDR3, the DNA is TGTGCCAGCAGCGTAGGGGCAGGGACCTCCTACAATGAGCAGTTCTTC.